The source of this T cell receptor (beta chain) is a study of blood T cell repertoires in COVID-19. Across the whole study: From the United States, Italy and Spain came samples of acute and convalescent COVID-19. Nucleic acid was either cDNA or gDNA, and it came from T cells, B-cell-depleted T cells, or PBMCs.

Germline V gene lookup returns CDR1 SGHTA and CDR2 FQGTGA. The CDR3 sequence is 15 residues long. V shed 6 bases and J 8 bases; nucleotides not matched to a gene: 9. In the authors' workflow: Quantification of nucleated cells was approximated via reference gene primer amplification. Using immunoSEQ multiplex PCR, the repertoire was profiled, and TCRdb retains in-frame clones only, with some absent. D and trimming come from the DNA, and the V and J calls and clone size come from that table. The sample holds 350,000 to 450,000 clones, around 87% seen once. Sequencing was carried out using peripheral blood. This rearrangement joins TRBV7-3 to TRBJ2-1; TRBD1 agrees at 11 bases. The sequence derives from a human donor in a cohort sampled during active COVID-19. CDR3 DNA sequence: TGTGCCAGCAGTCGTAAGGGACAGGGGGACTATGAGCAGTTCTTC. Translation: CASSRKGQGDYEQFF.